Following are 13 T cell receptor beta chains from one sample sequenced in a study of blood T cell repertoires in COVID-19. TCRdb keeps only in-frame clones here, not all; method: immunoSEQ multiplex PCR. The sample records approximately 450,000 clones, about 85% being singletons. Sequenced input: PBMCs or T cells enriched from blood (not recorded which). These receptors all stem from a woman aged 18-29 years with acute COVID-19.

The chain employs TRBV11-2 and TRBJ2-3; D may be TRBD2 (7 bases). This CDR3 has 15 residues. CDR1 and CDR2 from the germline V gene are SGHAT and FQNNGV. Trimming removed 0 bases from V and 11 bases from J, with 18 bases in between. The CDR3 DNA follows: TGTGCCAGCAGCTTAGACGTGGGGGCGGGAGCCAAGCAGTATTTT. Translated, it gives CASSLDVGAGAKQYF.

CDR3 protein: CASSLAYSGRSGADTQYF. The CDR3, as DNA: TGTGCCAGCAGCTTAGCCTATAGCGGGAGGTCGGGGGCAGATACGCAGTATTTT. This chain connects TRBV7-2 to TRBJ2-3, with 10 bases fitting TRBD2. Germline V gene data show CDR1 as SGHTA and CDR2 as FQGNSA. V shed 0 bases, J shed 4 bases, and the junction held 10 bases outside the gene matches. The CDR3 sequence is 18 residues long.

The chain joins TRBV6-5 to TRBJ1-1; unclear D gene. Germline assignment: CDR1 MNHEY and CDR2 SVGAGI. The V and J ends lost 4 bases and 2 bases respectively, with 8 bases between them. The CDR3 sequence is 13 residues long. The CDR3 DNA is TGTGCCAGCAGTTGGCATTCTAACACTGAAGCTTTCTTT. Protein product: CASSWHSNTEAFF.

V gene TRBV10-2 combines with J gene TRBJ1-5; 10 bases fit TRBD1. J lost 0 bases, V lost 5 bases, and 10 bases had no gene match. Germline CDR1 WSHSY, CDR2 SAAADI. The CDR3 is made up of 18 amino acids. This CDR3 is CASSPGTGAGDSNQPQHF. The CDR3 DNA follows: TGCGCCAGCAGTCCCGGGACAGGGGCCGGAGATAGCAATCAGCCCCAGCATTTT.

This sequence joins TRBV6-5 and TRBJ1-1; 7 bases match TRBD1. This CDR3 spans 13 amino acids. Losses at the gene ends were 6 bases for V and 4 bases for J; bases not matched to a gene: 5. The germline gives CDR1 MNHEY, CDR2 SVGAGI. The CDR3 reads CASRMGQSTEAFF. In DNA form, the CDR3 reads TGTGCCAGCAGGATGGGACAGAGCACTGAAGCTTTCTTT.

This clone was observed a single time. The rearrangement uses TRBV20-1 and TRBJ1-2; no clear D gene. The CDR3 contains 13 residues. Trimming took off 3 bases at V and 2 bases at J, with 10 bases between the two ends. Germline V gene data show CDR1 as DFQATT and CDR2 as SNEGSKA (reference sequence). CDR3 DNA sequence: TGCAGTGCTAGTGGTTCTGTAAACTATGGCTACACCTTC. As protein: CSASGSVNYGYTF.

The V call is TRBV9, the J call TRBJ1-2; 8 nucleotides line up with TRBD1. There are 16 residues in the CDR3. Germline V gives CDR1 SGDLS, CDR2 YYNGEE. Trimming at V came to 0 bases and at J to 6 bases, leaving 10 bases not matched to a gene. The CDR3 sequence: CASSVEPDRDSNGYTF. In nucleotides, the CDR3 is TGTGCCAGCAGCGTAGAGCCGGACAGGGATTCGAATGGCTACACCTTC.

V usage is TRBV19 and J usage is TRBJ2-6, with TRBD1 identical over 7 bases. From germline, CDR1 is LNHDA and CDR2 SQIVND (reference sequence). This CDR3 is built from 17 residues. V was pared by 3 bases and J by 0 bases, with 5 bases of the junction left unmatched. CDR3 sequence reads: CASSIQRDSSGANVLTF. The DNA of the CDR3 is TGTGCCAGTAGTATCCAACGGGACAGCTCTGGGGCCAACGTCCTGACTTTC.

CDR3 DNA sequence: TGTGCCATCAGTGGGCCGGGGTACGAGCAGTACTTC. Translation: CAISGPGYEQYF. The chain is built from TRBV10-3 and TRBJ2-7; D perhaps matches TRBD2 (5 bases). Germline loops: CDR1 ENHRY, CDR2 SYGVKD. This CDR3 is built from 12 residues. Trimming shortened V by 4 bases and J by 4 bases, and 8 bases separated the two germline ends.

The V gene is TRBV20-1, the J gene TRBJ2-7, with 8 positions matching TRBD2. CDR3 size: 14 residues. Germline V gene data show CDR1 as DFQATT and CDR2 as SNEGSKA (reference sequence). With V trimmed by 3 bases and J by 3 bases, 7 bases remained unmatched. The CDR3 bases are TGCAGTGCTAGTAGAGCGGGGGCGGTCTACGAGCAGTACTTC. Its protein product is CSASRAGAVYEQYF.

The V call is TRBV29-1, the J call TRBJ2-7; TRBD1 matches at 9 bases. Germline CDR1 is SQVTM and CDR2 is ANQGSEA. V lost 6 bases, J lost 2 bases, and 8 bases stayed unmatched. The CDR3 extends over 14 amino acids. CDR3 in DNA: TGCAGCGTCGCCCGGGACAGGGACCCCTACGAGCAGTACTTC. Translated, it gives CSVARDRDPYEQYF.

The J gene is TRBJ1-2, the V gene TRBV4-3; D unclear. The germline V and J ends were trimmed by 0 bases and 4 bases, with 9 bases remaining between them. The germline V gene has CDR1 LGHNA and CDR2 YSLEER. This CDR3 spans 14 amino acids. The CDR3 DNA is TGCGCCAGCAGCCAAGATTCGGGAGGCTATGGCTACACCTTC. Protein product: CASSQDSGGYGYTF.

In nucleotides, the CDR3 is TGTGCCAGCAGCCTGAGGGATAACTATGGCTACACCTTC. Translating it yields CASSLRDNYGYTF. This chain uses TRBV5-4 with TRBJ1-2, with D hard to call. The V end was cut by 4 bases, the J end by 1 base, with 8 bases between. Germline V CDR1 and CDR2: SGHNT, YYREEE (reference sequence). This CDR3 has 13 amino acids.